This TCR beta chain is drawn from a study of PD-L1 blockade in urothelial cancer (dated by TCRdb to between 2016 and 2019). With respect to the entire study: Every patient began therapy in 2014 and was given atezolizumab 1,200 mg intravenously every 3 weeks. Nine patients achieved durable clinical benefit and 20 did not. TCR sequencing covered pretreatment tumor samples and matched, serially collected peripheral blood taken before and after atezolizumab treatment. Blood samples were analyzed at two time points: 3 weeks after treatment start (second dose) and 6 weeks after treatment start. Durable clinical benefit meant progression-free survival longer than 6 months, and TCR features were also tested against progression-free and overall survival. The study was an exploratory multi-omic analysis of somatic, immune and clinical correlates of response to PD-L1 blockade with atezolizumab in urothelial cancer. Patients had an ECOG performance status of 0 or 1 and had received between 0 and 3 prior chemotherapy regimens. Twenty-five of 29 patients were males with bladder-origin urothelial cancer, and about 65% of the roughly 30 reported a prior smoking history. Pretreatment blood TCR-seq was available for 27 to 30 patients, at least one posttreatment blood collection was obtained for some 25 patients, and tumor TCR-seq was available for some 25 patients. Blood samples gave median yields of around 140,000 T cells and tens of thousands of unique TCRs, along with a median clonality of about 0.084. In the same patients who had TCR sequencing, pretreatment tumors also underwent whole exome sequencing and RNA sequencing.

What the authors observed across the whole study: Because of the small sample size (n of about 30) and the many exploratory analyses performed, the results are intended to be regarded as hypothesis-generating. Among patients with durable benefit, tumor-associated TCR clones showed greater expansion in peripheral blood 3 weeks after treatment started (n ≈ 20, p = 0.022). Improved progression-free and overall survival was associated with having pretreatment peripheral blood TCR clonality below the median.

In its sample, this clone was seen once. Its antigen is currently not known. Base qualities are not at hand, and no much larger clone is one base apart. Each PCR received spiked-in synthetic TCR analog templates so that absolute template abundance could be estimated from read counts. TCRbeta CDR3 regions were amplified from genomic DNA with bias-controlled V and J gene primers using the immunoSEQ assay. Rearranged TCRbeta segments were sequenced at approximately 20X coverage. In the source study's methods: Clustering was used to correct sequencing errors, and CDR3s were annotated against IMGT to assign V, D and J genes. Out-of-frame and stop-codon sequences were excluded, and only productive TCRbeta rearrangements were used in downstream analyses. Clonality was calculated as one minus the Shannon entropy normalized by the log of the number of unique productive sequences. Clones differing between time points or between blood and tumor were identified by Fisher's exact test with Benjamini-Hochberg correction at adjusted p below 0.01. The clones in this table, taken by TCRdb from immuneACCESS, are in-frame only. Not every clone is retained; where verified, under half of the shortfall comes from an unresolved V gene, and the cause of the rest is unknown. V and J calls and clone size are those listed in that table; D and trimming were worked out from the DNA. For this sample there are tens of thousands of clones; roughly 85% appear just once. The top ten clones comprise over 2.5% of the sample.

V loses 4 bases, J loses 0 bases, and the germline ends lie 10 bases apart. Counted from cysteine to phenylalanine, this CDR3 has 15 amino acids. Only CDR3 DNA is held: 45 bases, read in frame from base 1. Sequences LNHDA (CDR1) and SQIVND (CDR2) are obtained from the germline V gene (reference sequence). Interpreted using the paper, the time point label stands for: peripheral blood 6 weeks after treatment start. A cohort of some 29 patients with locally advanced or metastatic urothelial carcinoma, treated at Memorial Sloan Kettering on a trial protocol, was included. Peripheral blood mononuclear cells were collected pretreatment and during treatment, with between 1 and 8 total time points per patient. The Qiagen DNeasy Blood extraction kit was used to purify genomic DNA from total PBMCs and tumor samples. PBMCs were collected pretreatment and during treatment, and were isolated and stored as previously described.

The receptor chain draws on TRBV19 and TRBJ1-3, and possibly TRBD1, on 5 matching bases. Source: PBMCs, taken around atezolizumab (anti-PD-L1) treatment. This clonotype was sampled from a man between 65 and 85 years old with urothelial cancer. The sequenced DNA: TGTGCCAGTAGTACGACAGCAAACTCTGGAAACACCATATATTTT. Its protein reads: CASSTTANSGNTIYF.